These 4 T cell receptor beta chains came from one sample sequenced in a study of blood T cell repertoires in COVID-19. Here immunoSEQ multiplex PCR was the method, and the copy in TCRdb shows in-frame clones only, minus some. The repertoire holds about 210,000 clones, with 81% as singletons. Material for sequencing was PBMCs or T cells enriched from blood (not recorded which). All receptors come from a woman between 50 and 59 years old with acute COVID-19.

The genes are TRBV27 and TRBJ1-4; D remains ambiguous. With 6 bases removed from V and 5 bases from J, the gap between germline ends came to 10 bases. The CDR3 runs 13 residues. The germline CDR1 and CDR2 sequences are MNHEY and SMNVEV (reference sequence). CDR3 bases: TGTGCCAGCAGGCGCGGGATGAATGAAAAACTGTTTTTT. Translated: CASRRGMNEKLFF.

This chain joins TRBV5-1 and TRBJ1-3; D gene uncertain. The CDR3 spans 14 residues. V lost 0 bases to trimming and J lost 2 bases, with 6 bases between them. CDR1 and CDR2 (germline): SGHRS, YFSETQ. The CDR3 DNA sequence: TGCGCCAGCAGCTTGGGGACTGCTGGAAACACCATATATTTT. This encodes CASSLGTAGNTIYF.

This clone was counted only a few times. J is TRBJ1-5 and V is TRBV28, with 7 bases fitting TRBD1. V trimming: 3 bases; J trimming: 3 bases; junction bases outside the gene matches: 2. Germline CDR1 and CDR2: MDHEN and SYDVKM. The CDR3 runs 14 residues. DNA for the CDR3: TGTGCCAGCAGTTTGGGACAGATCAATCAGCCCCAGCATTTT. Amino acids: CASSLGQINQPQHF.

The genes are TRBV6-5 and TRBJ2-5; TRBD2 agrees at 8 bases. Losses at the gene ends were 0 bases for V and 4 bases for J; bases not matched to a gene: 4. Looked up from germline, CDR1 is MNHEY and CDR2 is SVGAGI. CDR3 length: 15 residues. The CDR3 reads CASSYSAGVTETQYF. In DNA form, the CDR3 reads TGTGCCAGCAGTTACTCAGCGGGAGTGACAGAGACCCAGTACTTC.